This paragraph covers one T cell receptor (beta chain) sequence. Its antigen remains unidentified. Base qualities were left out, and no much larger clone turns up one base away. The roughly 42 donors, aged about 6 to 100 years, were systemically healthy Caucasian individuals from Russia. Each donor gave ten milliliters of peripheral blood, drawn into EDTA-treated Vacutainer tubes. Ficoll-Paque density-gradient centrifugation was used to isolate PBMCs, with at least 6.5 million per sample. Trizol reagent was used to extract total RNA from the PBMCs, yielding at least 5.5 micrograms per sample. For every donor, an aliquot of PBMCs went through flow cytometry to measure the percentages of naive CD45RAhigh/CD27high T cells. Libraries were built with 5' RACE. TCRdb records Illumina HiSeq 2500 as the sequencer. A second PCR of roughly 7 to 12 cycles was run with a J-beta primer mix and a sample-barcoded 5' primer. A unique molecular identifier was introduced onto each TCR beta cDNA molecule by a template-switch 5' adaptor carrying 12 random nucleotides. Each sample yielded at least 3 million CDR3-containing paired-end reads. All of the RNA was converted into first-strand cDNA using the Mint cDNA synthesis kit, with a TRBC-specific oligonucleotide serving as the primer. After uracil-DNA glycosylase treatment, a first 18-cycle PCR used universal primers M1SS and BC2_uni_R on all cDNA. Under the source paper's analysis protocol: For normalization, 1 million high-quality reads, each with a distinct molecular identifier, were randomly selected from each sample. Reads sharing molecular identifiers were discarded rather than binned into consensus sequences. CDR3 identification, clonotype clustering and error correction used MiTCR with a Q25 quality threshold and the strictest error-elimination algorithm. A nonparametric unseen species model with Euler transformation was used to estimate lower-bound total TCR beta diversity. The raw public reads went through TCRdb reprocessing: fastp at Q25, MiXCR clone calling, in-frame beta chains kept. Entries that share a CDR3 protein sequence are merged under the most common genes and DNA. TCRdb's processing, not the authors', yielded these V and J calls. Within this sample are more than 650,000 distinct CDR3 sequences, with roughly 20% of them counted one time only. The ten largest clonotypes hold 22% of the sample.

The source of the sample is a study of blood T cells in healthy people across ages (dated by TCRdb to 2015 to 2017). For the wider study: In model experiments, roughly one uniquely barcoded TCR beta cDNA molecule per two T cells was captured by template switching. Four age groups were formed from the donors: young (average 16 years), middle-aged (approximately 39), aged (over 55) and long-lived (less than 85). To avoid experimental bias, donors of different ages were distributed randomly across sequencing lanes. Using the same blood draw, the study looked at two additional independent replicas of 1 million unique cDNA reads for two donors, one aged 18 to 30 and the other aged 80 or older. Age-related changes in TCR beta repertoire diversity were measured in the study by deep sequencing normalized with unique cDNA molecular identifiers.

Broader findings and caveats from the paper: Observed TCR beta diversity correlated strongly with the percentage of naive T cells measured by flow cytometry. Since profiling was done on bulk unsorted PBMCs, naive and antigen-experienced compartments could not be conclusively compared. Because the CMV infection status of the donors was unknown, age-related changes in expanded clonotypes may potentially have been confounded. Observed TCR beta diversity per million T cells fell roughly linearly with age, and a significant reduction was already apparent by age around 39. Compared with the aged group, the long-lived group had more naive CD4+ T cells, fewer expanded clones and increased TCR diversity, a pattern suggesting age selection. Estimates of total diversity based on one million sequenced T cells were considered lower bounds and underestimates.

This sequence originates from a man between 70 and 80 years old in good health. Sequencing used blood.

CDR3 sequence: CASSWALLDTEAFF. The nucleotides are TGTGCCAGCAGCTGGGCTCTTCTAGACACTGAAGCTTTCTTT. The sequence links TRBV5-5 to TRBJ1-1, with the D gene uncertain. The CDR3 starts with the cysteine, ends with the phenylalanine, and has 14 residues. This entry keeps only the CDR3 DNA: 42 bases, framed from base 1. Looking up the germline V gene (reference sequence) yields CDR1 SGHKS and CDR2 YYEKEE. Trimming removed 3 bases from V and 3 bases from J, leaving 12 bases between the germline ends.